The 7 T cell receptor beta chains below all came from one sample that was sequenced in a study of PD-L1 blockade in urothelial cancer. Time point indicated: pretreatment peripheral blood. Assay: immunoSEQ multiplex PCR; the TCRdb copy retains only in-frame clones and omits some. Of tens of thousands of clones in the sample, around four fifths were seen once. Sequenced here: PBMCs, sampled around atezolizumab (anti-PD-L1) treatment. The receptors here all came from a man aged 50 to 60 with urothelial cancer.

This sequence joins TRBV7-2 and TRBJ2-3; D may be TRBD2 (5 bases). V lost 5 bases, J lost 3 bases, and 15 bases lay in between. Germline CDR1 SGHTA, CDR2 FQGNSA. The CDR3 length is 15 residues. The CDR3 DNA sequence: TGTGCCAGCAGCGTAAAGGCTAGCAGAACAGATACGCAGTATTTT. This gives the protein CASSVKASRTDTQYF. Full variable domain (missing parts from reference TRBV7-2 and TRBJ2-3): GAGVSQSPSNKVTEKGKDVELRCDPISGHTALYWYRQSLGQGLEFLIYFQGNSAPDKSGLPSDRFSAERTGGSVSTLTIQRTQQEDSAVYLCASSVKASRTDTQYFGPGTRLTVL.

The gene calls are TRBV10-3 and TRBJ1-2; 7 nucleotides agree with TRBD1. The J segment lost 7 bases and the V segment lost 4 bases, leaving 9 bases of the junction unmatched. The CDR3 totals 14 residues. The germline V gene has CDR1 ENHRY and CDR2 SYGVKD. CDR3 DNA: TGTGCCATCAGTGCCGACAGGGATGGGTCTGGCTACACCTTC. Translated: CAISADRDGSGYTF.

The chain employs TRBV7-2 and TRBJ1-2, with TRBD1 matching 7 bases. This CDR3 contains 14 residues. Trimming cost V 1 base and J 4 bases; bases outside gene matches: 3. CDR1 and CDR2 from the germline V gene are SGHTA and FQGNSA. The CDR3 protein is CASSLVGQLYGYTF. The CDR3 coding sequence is TGTGCCAGCAGCTTAGTGGGACAGCTCTATGGCTACACCTTC.

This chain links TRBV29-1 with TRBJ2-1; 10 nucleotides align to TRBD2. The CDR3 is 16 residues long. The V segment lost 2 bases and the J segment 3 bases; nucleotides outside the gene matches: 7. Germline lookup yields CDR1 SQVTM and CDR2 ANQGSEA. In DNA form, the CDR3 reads TGCAGCGTTGAAACTCTAGCGGGAGCAGGCTACAATGAGCAGTTCTTC. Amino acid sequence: CSVETLAGAGYNEQFF.

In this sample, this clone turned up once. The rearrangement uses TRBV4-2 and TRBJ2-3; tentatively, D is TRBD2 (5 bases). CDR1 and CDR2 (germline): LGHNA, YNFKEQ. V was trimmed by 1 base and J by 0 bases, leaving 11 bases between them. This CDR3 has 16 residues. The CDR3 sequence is CASSQVLAPSTDTQYF. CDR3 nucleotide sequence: TGTGCCAGCAGCCAAGTCCTAGCACCGAGCACAGATACGCAGTATTTT.

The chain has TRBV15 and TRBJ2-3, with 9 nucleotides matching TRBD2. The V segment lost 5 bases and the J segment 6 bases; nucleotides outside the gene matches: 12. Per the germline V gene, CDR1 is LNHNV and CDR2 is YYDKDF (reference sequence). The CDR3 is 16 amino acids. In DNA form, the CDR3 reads TGTGCCACCAGCCGCCGGGGCGGGAGGGCCCTGGATACGCAGTATTTT. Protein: CATSRRGGRALDTQYF.

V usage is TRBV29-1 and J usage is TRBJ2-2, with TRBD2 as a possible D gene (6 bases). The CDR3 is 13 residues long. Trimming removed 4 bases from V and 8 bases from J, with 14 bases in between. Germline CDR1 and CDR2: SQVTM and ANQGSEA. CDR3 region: CSVVRDSSGELFF. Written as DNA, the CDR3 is TGCAGCGTTGTCCGGGACTCTTCAGGGGAGCTGTTTTTT.